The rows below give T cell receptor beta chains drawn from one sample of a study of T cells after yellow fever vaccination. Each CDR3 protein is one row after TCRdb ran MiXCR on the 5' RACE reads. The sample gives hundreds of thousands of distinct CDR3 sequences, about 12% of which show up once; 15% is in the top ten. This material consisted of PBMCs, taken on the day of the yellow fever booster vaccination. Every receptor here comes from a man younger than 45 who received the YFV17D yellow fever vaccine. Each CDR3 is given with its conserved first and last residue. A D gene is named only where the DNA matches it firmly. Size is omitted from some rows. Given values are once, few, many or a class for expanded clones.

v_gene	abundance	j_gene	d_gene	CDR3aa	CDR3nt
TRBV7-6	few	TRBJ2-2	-	CASSPTTRNTGELFF	TGTGCCAGCAGCCCTACGACAAGGAACACCGGGGAGCTGTTTTTT
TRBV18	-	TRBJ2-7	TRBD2	CASSPGLASHYEQYF	TGTGCCAGCTCCCCCGGACTAGCCTCGCACTACGAGCAGTACTTC
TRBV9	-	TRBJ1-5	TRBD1	CASSVVDRGQVDSNQPQHF	TGTGCCAGCAGCGTAGTGGACAGGGGGCAAGTCGACAGCAATCAGCCCCAGCATTTT
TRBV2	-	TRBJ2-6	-	CASIEGSGANVLTF	TGTGCCAGCATTGAGGGATCTGGGGCCAACGTCCTGACTTTC
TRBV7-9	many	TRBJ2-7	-	CASSARGYEQYF	TGTGCCAGCAGCGCCAGGGGCTACGAGCAGTACTTC
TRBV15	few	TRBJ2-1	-	CATSRGLHNEQFF	TGTGCCACCAGCAGAGGACTTCACAATGAGCAGTTCTTC
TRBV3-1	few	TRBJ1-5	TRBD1	CASSQGTAGGQPQHF	TGTGCCAGCAGCCAGGGGACAGCCGGTGGTCAGCCCCAGCATTTT
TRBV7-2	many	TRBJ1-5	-	CASSLVGASNQPQHF	TGTGCCAGCAGCTTAGTTGGGGCTAGCAATCAGCCCCAGCATTTT
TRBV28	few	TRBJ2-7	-	CASSLLEQYF	TGTGCCAGCAGTTTACTCGAGCAGTACTTC
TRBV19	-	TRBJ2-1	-	CASSIFAPGLTTYSYNEQFF	TGTGCCAGTAGTATTTTCGCCCCGGGTCTCACGACCTACTCCTACAATGAGCAGTTCTTC
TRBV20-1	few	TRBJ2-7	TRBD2	CSASGRREGLTPYEQYF	TGCAGTGCTTCAGGGCGGCGGGAGGGCCTAACCCCCTACGAGCAGTACTTC
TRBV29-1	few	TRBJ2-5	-	CSALTGVERSQYF	TGCAGCGCTCTGACCGGGGTCGAAAGGTCTCAGTACTTC
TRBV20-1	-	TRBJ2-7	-	CSANTGQREQYF	TGCAGTGCTAACACAGGCCAGAGAGAGCAGTACTTC
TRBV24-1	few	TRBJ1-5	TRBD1	CATAMTGISNQPQHF	TGTGCCACCGCTATGACAGGGATCAGCAATCAGCCCCAGCATTTT
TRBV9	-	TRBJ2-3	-	CASSVDGRADTQYF	TGTGCCAGCAGCGTAGATGGCAGGGCAGATACGCAGTATTTT
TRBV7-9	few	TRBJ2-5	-	CASSLHPQETQYF	TGTGCCAGCAGCTTGCATCCCCAAGAGACCCAGTACTTC
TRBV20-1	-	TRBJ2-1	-	CSPYYLNEQFF	TGCAGTCCCTACTACCTCAATGAGCAGTTCTTC